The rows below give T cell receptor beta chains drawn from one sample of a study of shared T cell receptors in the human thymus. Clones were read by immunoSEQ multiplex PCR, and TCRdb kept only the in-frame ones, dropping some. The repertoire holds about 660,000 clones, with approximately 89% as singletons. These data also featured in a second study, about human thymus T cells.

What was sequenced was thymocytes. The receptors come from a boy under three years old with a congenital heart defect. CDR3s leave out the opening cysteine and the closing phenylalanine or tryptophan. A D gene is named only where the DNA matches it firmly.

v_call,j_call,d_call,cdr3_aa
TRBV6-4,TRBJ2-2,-,ASSSGGRGVLEHRGAV
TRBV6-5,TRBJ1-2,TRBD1,ASSQRTGNYGYT
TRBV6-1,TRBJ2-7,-,ASSEALGDQY
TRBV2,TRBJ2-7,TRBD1,ASFARLTGFEQY
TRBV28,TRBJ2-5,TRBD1,ASSPPIKGGQKETQY
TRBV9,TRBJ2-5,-,ASTRDWGGQETQY
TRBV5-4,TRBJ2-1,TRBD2,ASSRTSGRTYNEQF
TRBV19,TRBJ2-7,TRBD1,ATGTGDHEQY
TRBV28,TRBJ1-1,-,ASSFRGVAEAF
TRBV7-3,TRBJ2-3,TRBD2,ASSLSGGAKDTQY
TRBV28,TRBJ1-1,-,ASSLSTGPNTEAF
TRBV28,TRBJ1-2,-,ASSLCKHRGGYT
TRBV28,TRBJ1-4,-,ASSLPPTGTNEKLF
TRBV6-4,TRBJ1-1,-,ASSERHLPNTEAF
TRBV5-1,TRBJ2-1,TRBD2,ASRSNSGRVYNEQF
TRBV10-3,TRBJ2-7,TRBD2,AISGTSDNYEQY
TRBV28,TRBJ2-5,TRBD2,ASSLGLAGRVETQY
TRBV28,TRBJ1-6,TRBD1,ASSSRTGGISPLH
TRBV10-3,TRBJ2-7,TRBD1,AISEHERQGKTYEQY
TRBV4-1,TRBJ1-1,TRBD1,ASTYITGGGTEAF
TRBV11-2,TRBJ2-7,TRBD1,ASRQGPYEQY
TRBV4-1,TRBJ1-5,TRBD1,ASSATGTGGNQPQH
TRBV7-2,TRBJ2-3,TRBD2,ASSLGLAGGVSTDTQY
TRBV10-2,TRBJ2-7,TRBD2,ASRAGTSGRRKY
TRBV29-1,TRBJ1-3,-,SVEGGGASGNTIY
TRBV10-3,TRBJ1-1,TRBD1,AIRGQNGGAF
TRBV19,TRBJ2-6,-,ASTEVSGANVLT
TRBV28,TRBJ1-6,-,ASSYYRERNSPLH
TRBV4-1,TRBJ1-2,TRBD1,ASSQEQGADGYT
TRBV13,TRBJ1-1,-,ASSLPRRTEAF
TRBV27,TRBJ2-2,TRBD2,ASSQSLAGVNTGELF
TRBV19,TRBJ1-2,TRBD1,ASSISGTGPLGYT
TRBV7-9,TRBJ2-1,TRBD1,ASSLTGQGADNEQF
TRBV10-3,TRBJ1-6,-,AISESLPGGNSPLH
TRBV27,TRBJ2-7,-,ASSTSRESVPYEQY
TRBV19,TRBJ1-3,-,ASSIPDTASGNTIY
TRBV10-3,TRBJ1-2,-,AISARHRGYGYT
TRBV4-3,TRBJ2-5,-,ASSQDLGGETQY
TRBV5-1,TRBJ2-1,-,ATSTVADNEQF
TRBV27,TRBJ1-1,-,ASSLRGQDTEAF